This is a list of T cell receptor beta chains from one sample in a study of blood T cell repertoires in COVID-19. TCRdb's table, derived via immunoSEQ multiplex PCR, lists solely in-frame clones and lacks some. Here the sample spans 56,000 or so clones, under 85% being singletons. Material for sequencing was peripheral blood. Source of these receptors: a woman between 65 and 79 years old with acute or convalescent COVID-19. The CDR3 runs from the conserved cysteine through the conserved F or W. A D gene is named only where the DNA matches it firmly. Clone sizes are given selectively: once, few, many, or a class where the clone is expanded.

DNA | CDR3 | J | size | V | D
TGTGCCAGCAGGGACCGGACTGCCACAGATACGCAGTATTTT | CASRDRTATDTQYF | TRBJ2-3 | NA | TRBV7-2 | NA
TGTGCCAGCAGGGGAGGGGGACCCGCCCGCACAGATACGCAGTATTTT | CASRGGGPARTDTQYF | TRBJ2-3 | NA | TRBV5-6 | NA
TGCGCCAGCAGTGAGATCAGCGGGGAGCAGTTCTTC | CASSEISGEQFF | TRBJ2-1 | NA | TRBV10-2 | NA
TGTGCCAGCAGCCCACAGGGTCGAGGCTACACCTTC | CASSPQGRGYTF | TRBJ1-2 | NA | TRBV6-5 | NA
TGTGCCAGCACGGACATATACGAGCAGTACTTC | CASTDIYEQYF | TRBJ2-7 | NA | TRBV28 | NA
TGCAGTGCTAGTGGGACAGGGTTCTCCTACGAGCAGTACTTC | CSASGTGFSYEQYF | TRBJ2-7 | NA | TRBV20-1 | TRBD1
TGTGCCAGCAGCGCGGGGGGCACCGGGGAGCTGTTTTTT | CASSAGGTGELFF | TRBJ2-2 | NA | TRBV9 | TRBD2
TGTGCCAGCAGTGAAAGGATGGCTAGCGGGGGAATGACAGATACGCAGTATTTT | CASSERMASGGMTDTQYF | TRBJ2-3 | NA | TRBV6-1 | TRBD2
TGCAGTGCAGGGGACACAGATACGCAGTATTTT | CSAGDTDTQYF | TRBJ2-3 | few | TRBV20-1 | NA
TGCGCCAGCAGTCAATCCTTCGCAGACAGGGGGTCTGGAAACACCATATATTTT | CASSQSFADRGSGNTIYF | TRBJ1-3 | NA | TRBV23-1 | TRBD1
TGTGCCAGCAGTACTAATCAGGGGCTCAATGGCTACACCTTC | CASSTNQGLNGYTF | TRBJ1-2 | NA | TRBV2 | NA
TGTGCCAGCAGCGGAGCTGGGTCGGAGACCCAGTACTTC | CASSGAGSETQYF | TRBJ2-5 | NA | TRBV5-4 | NA
TGTGCCAGCAGCTTAGTTGGCAGGGTGGAGACCCAGTACTTC | CASSLVGRVETQYF | TRBJ2-5 | NA | TRBV7-9 | NA
TGTGCCAGCAGTGAGAAAGCGCTACCAAGCTACGAGCAGTACTTC | CASSEKALPSYEQYF | TRBJ2-7 | NA | TRBV6-1 | NA
TGTGCCAGCAGTCGAACGGTGGGGCGGACGAACACTGAAGCTTTCTTT | CASSRTVGRTNTEAFF | TRBJ1-1 | NA | TRBV5-6 | NA